This T cell receptor (beta chain) was sequenced during a study of cytomegalovirus exposure and HLA in healthy donors. Data came from immunoSEQ multiplex PCR; TCRdb stores just in-frame clones and leaves some out. In the table there are about 200,000 clones, roughly 88% of which are singletons. The V and J ends lost 0 bases and 1 base respectively, with 10 bases between them. The CDR3 is made up of 15 amino acids. Germline V CDR1 and CDR2: SGHDT, YYEEEE. The V and J genes are TRBV5-6 and TRBJ1-2; TRBD1 might be the D (5 bases). The sequencing sample was made of PBMCs. This clonotype originated in a woman under 30 in good health and CMV-seronegative. The CDR3 protein is CASSLDRRFNYGYTF. CDR3 bases: TGTGCCAGCAGCTTGGACAGGCGATTTAACTATGGCTACACCTTC.